This passage covers 25 T cell receptor beta chains from one sample sequenced in a study of T cell responses to AZD1222 COVID-19 vaccine. Only in-frame clones appear in the TCRdb table, and some are missing; sequencing was by immunoSEQ multiplex PCR. This table has some 110,000 clones, approximately 89% appearing once. The sequencing used peripheral blood, collected 28 days after the second AZD1222 dose. The source of these receptors is an adult who received the AZD1222 COVID-19 vaccine.

The genes are TRBV6-5 and TRBJ2-5; TRBD1 matches at 8 bases. CDR1 and CDR2 (germline): MNHEY, SVGAGI. Trimming took 6 bases from V and 5 from J; bases not matched to a gene: 8. This CDR3 contains 14 residues. This chain's CDR3 is CASRRQGAGETQYF. The CDR3 DNA reads TGTGCCAGCAGACGCCAGGGGGCCGGTGAGACCCAGTACTTC.

J is TRBJ2-5 and V is TRBV7-2; the D call may be TRBD1 or TRBD2 (5 bases each). The CDR3 is made up of 14 amino acids. The germline V and J ends were trimmed by 2 bases and 5 bases, with 12 bases remaining between them. In germline, CDR1 is SGHTA, CDR2 FQGNSA. The CDR3 coding sequence is TGTGCCAGCAGCTTAAGGGGAGCCTGGGAGACCCAGTACTTC. It translates to CASSLRGAWETQYF. Based on the CDR3 plus reference TRBV7-2 and TRBJ2-5, the full variable domain is GAGVSQSPSNKVTEKGKDVELRCDPISGHTALYWYRQSLGQGLEFLIYFQGNSAPDKSGLPSDRFSAERTGGSVSTLTIQRTQQEDSAVYLCASSLRGAWETQYFGPGTRLLVL.

The chain carries TRBV14 and TRBJ2-1; a possible D gene is TRBD2 (6 bases). The V end was cut by 0 bases, the J end by 4 bases, with 10 bases between. CDR3 length: 15 residues. From germline, CDR1 is SGHDN and CDR2 FVKESK. The CDR3 nucleotides are TGTGCCAGCAGCCAAGATCTAGGGACTTACAATGAGCAGTTCTTC. It is translated as CASSQDLGTYNEQFF.

This clone was seen only once. The chain carries TRBV14 and TRBJ1-2; 9 positions match TRBD1. Germline lookup yields CDR1 SGHDN and CDR2 FVKESK. The CDR3 covers 15 residues. Trimming cost V 1 base and J 5 bases; bases outside gene matches: 5. CDR3 loop: CASSQGGQGTYGYTF. CDR3 nucleotides: TGTGCCAGCAGCCAAGGTGGACAGGGGACTTATGGCTACACCTTC.

V and J are TRBV7-2 and TRBJ2-7, with a possible D match to TRBD2 (6 bases). V dropped 5 bases and J dropped 2 bases, with 22 bases sitting between them. CDR1 is SGHTA, CDR2 FQGNSA, per germline. This CDR3 comprises 17 residues. CDR3 residues: CASSPQKSGGGAYEQYF. As DNA, the CDR3 is TGTGCCAGCAGCCCCCAAAAGAGCGGCGGAGGGGCCTACGAGCAGTACTTC.

The chain couples TRBV5-6 to TRBJ2-7; no clear D gene. Germline-derived CDR1 and CDR2 are SGHDT and YYEEEE. Trimming removed 3 bases from V and 0 bases from J, with 7 bases in between. The CDR3 length is 13 residues. The CDR3 reads CASSSGNSYEQYF. The CDR3 DNA reads TGTGCCAGCAGCTCCGGAAACTCCTACGAGCAGTACTTC.

The chain's CDR3 is CASSLAGARGTGELFF. Written as DNA, the CDR3 is TGTGCCAGCAGCTTAGCGGGAGCTCGGGGCACCGGGGAGCTGTTTTTT. V is TRBV7-2 and J is TRBJ2-2; the D gene is possibly TRBD2 (5 bases). V lost 0 bases and J lost 4, with 12 bases in between. Germline V CDR1 and CDR2: SGHTA, FQGNSA. The CDR3 runs 16 residues.

In DNA, the CDR3 is TGTGCCAGCAGCCCCGGGACTCTAGCTTCCGACGAGCAGTACTTC. Protein: CASSPGTLASDEQYF. V gene TRBV9 combines with J gene TRBJ2-7; a possible D gene is TRBD2 (6 bases). The CDR3 extends over 15 amino acids. CDR1 is SGDLS, CDR2 YYNGEE, per germline. V dropped 4 bases and J dropped 5 bases, with 19 bases sitting between them.

This clone has a handful of counts. The chain links TRBV5-6 to TRBJ2-2, with D unclear. The V gene's germline CDR1 is SGHDT and CDR2 YYEEEE. This CDR3 contains 13 residues. The germline V and J ends were trimmed by 0 bases and 6 bases, with 6 bases remaining between them. The CDR3 DNA sequence: TGTGCCAGCAGCTTGGGACCCGCCGGGGAGCTGTTTTTT. This encodes CASSLGPAGELFF.

The chain has TRBV5-1 and TRBJ2-1; D unresolved. V gave up 4 bases and J gave up 13 bases, with 15 bases separating them. In germline, CDR1 is SGHRS, CDR2 YFSETQ. The CDR3 covers 12 residues. CDR3 nucleotide sequence: TGCGCCAGCAGCCTGTCGTTAGGGCTCCAGTTCTTC. Its protein product is CASSLSLGLQFF.

The chain employs TRBV18 and TRBJ1-1; 8 nucleotides agree with TRBD1. Germline lookup yields CDR1 KGHSH and CDR2 LQKENI. Trimming removed 6 bases from V and 8 bases from J; junction bases left unmatched: 5. This CDR3 has 12 amino acids. The CDR3 reads CASSRDRGEAFF. CDR3 nucleotides: TGTGCCAGCTCTCGCGACAGGGGAGAAGCTTTCTTT.

J is TRBJ2-7 and V is TRBV6-1; 8 nucleotides line up with TRBD2. This CDR3 contains 15 residues. Germline-derived CDR1 and CDR2 are MNHNS and SASEGT. V trimming: 3 bases; J trimming: 2 bases; junction bases outside the gene matches: 6. CDR3 in amino acids: CASSDPGTRTYEQYF. CDR3 nucleotides: TGTGCCAGCAGTGATCCGGGGACTAGAACCTACGAGCAGTACTTC.

The rearrangement uses TRBV7-3 and TRBJ2-2; 13 bases agree with TRBD2. The CDR3 is 16 residues long. Germline CDR1 and CDR2: SGHTA and FQGTGA. V lost 5 bases, J lost 5 bases, and 5 bases stayed unmatched. CDR3 in DNA: TGTGCCAGCAGCCTAAGGACTAGCGGGGGTACCGGGGAGCTGTTTTTT. This codes for CASSLRTSGGTGELFF.

The chain links TRBV7-7 to TRBJ2-3; D remains unclear. The germline CDR1 and CDR2 sequences are SSHAT and FNYEAQ (reference sequence). V lost 0 bases to trimming and J lost 6 bases, with 7 bases between them. This CDR3 has 13 amino acids. The CDR3 coding sequence is TGTGCCAGCAGCTTAGCTGAACGGGATACGCAGTATTTT. It specifies CASSLAERDTQYF.

The chain joins TRBV2 to TRBJ2-7; 11 nucleotides match TRBD2. CDR3 length: 16 residues. V was clipped by 4 bases and J by 6 bases; unmatched bases: 11. CDR1 is SNHLY, CDR2 FYNNEI, per germline. The CDR3 region has the DNA TGTGCCAGCAGTGCGGAGCTAGCGGGAGGTCTGAGCGAGCAGTACTTC. Its protein product is CASSAELAGGLSEQYF.

This clone was recorded a few times. The rearrangement joins TRBV7-8 to TRBJ2-7; D call uncertain. Trimming took off 2 bases at V and 3 bases at J, with 14 bases between the two ends. Germline lookup yields CDR1 SGHVS and CDR2 FQNEAQ. The CDR3 is 15 amino acids. The CDR3 DNA follows: TGTGCCAGCAGCTTACGGGCGTACGGGTACTACGAGCAGTACTTC. This encodes CASSLRAYGYYEQYF. Together with reference TRBV7-8 and TRBJ2-7, the CDR3 gives the full variable domain: GAGVSQSPRYKVAKRGQDVALRCDPISGHVSLFWYQQALGQGPEFLTYFQNEAQLDKSGLPSDRFFAERPEGSVSTLKIQRTQQEDSAVYLCASSLRAYGYYEQYFGPGTRLTVT.

This clone was seen just once. This chain links TRBV7-3 with TRBJ2-1, with 11 nucleotides matching TRBD2. J gave up 6 bases and V 5 bases, and 6 bases lay outside the gene matches. The CDR3 runs to 15 residues. CDR1 SGHTA and CDR2 FQGTGA come from the germline V gene. The CDR3 DNA is TGTGCCAGCAGCGTTCGACTAGCGGGAAGCAATGAGCAGTTCTTC. It codes for CASSVRLAGSNEQFF. The variable domain in full, completed from reference TRBV7-3 and TRBJ2-1, reads GAGVSQTPSNKVTEKGKYVELRCDPISGHTALYWYRQSLGQGPEFLIYFQGTGAADDSGLPNDRFFAVRPEGSVSTLKIQRTERGDSAVYLCASSVRLAGSNEQFFGPGTRLTVL.

The chain links TRBV18 to TRBJ1-4; a possible D gene is TRBD1 (5 bases). This CDR3 has 13 residues. V lost 3 bases, J lost 10 bases, and 12 bases lay in between. Germline CDR1 is KGHSH and CDR2 is LQKENI. The CDR3 nucleotides are TGTGCCAGCTCACCGGGTAGCCAGGGAAAACTGTTTTTT. This encodes CASSPGSQGKLFF.

The sample holds one count of this clone. One base away lies a much larger clone, so this may be a sequencing read error. This chain uses TRBV6-4 with TRBJ2-3; the D gene is possibly TRBD2 (6 bases). CDR1 MRHNA and CDR2 SNTAGT come from the germline V gene. This CDR3 has 14 amino acids. The germline V and J ends were trimmed by 2 bases and 0 bases, with 6 bases remaining between them. The CDR3: CASSDSGSTDTQYF. In DNA, the CDR3 is TGTGCCAGCAGTGACAGCGGGAGCACAGATACGCAGTATTTT.

The chain is built from TRBV2 and TRBJ2-1, with D possibly matching TRBD1 (6 bases). V lost 5 bases and J lost 7, with 12 bases in between. Germline CDR1 is SNHLY and CDR2 is FYNNEI. The CDR3 extends over 13 amino acids. The chain's CDR3 is CASSQGWMNEQFF. In DNA form, the CDR3 reads TGTGCCAGCAGTCAGGGGTGGATGAATGAGCAGTTCTTC.

This clone was seen only once. The chain couples TRBV6-1 to TRBJ1-4; TRBD1 is a possible D gene (5 bases). CDR3 length: 17 residues. V was trimmed by 3 bases and J by 0 bases, leaving 14 bases between them. CDR1 is MNHNS and CDR2 is SASEGT in the germline V gene. CDR3 bases: TGTGCCAGCAGTGAGGCCAGGGCGTTACCAACTAATGAAAAACTGTTTTTT. It is translated as CASSEARALPTNEKLFF.

The J gene is TRBJ1-6, the V gene TRBV6-6; D is undetermined. Trimming removed 6 bases at V and 11 bases at J, with 14 bases between. CDR3 length: 13 amino acids. CDR1 is MNHNY, CDR2 SVGAGI, per germline (reference sequence). CDR3 DNA: TGTGCCAGCAGCCCACAAGGAGGGACACCCCTCCACTTT. Translating gives CASSPQGGTPLHF.

V usage is TRBV24-1 and J usage is TRBJ2-5, with TRBD2 as a possible D gene (6 bases). Trimming took 4 bases from V and 2 from J, leaving 16 bases between them. Germline V gives CDR1 KGHDR, CDR2 SFDVKD. This CDR3 region has 16 residues. The CDR3 sequence is CATSDRHLGGQETQYF. CDR3 coding DNA: TGTGCCACCAGTGACCGACACCTTGGGGGGCAAGAGACCCAGTACTTC.

The gene calls are TRBV19 and TRBJ1-1; D possibly corresponds to TRBD1 (5 bases). The CDR3 runs to 15 residues. Germline CDR1 and CDR2: LNHDA and SQIVND (reference sequence). V lost 5 bases to trimming and J lost 3 bases, with 16 bases between them. The CDR3 sequence is CASSFIGAGDTEAFF. CDR3 sequence (DNA): TGTGCCAGTAGTTTCATAGGGGCAGGAGACACTGAAGCTTTCTTT.

The rearrangement joins TRBV4-1 to TRBJ2-7; the D call may be TRBD1 or TRBD2 (5 bases each). Trimming took off 4 bases at V and 6 bases at J, with 22 bases between the two ends. The CDR3 totals 16 residues. Germline loops: CDR1 MGHRA, CDR2 YSYEKL. CDR3 residues: CASSPSGPNRPAEQYF. CDR3 DNA: TGCGCCAGCAGCCCCTCGGGACCGAACAGGCCGGCCGAGCAGTACTTC.